Below, 23 T cell receptor beta chains from the same sample are listed, as sequenced in a study of T cell responses to AZD1222 COVID-19 vaccine. Assay used: immunoSEQ multiplex PCR; TCRdb lists only in-frame clones, some missing. The sample lists about 120,000 clones, roughly nine tenths occurring once. This sample comprised peripheral blood, obtained on day 0 of AZD1222 vaccination. The receptors shown here come from an adult in good health.

V usage is TRBV19 and J usage is TRBJ1-4; no clear D gene. This CDR3 contains 15 residues. Germline lookup yields CDR1 LNHDA and CDR2 SQIVND (reference sequence). V was clipped by 1 base and J by 3 bases, with 9 bases between them. CDR3 sequence reads: CASSIGLTANEKLFF. As DNA, the CDR3 is TGTGCCAGTAGTATAGGACTTACTGCTAATGAAAAACTGTTTTTT. Full variable domain (remainder filled in from reference TRBV19 and TRBJ1-4): DGGITQSPKYLFRKEGQNVTLSCEQNLNHDAMYWYRQDPGQGLRLIYYSQIVNDFQKGDIAEGYSVSREKKESFPLTVTSAQKNPTAFYLCASSIGLTANEKLFFGSGTQLSVL.

The chain employs TRBV30 and TRBJ1-1, with D hard to call. The CDR3 has 16 amino acids. The germline gives CDR1 GTSNPN, CDR2 SVGIG (reference sequence). V was trimmed by 4 bases and J by 0 bases, leaving 18 bases between them. The CDR3 coding sequence is TGTGCCTGGATCCCACCCGGGTCCTCGATGAACACTGAAGCTTTCTTT. Amino acids: CAWIPPGSSMNTEAFF.

This clone was detected only a few times. The chain uses TRBV19 and TRBJ1-3; the D is unclear. CDR1 is LNHDA, CDR2 SQIVND, per germline (reference sequence). Trimming took off 4 bases at V and 6 bases at J, with 7 bases between the two ends. CDR3 size: 12 residues. CDR3: CASSKAVNTIYF. The CDR3 nucleotides are TGTGCCAGTAGTAAAGCGGTAAACACCATATATTTT. Drawing the rest from reference TRBV19 and TRBJ1-3, the complete variable domain is DGGITQSPKYLFRKEGQNVTLSCEQNLNHDAMYWYRQDPGQGLRLIYYSQIVNDFQKGDIAEGYSVSREKKESFPLTVTSAQKNPTAFYLCASSKAVNTIYFGEGSWLTVV.

This chain joins TRBV6-1 and TRBJ1-5; 11 bases match TRBD1. The J segment lost 6 bases and the V segment lost 4 bases, leaving 8 bases of the junction unmatched. Looked up from germline, CDR1 is MNHNS and CDR2 is SASEGT. The CDR3 runs 16 residues. CDR3 sequence: CASSVLGGQGVQPQHF. The CDR3 DNA sequence: TGTGCCAGCAGTGTACTGGGGGGACAGGGGGTTCAGCCCCAGCATTTT.

This clone was picked up one time. V usage is TRBV6-5 and J usage is TRBJ2-7, with 9 bases that match TRBD1. V was clipped by 5 bases and J by 3 bases; unmatched bases: 2. CDR3 length: 13 residues. Germline V lookup: CDR1 MNHEY, CDR2 SVGAGI. The CDR3 DNA sequence: TGTGCCAGCAGTAAGACAGGGGGCTACGAGCAGTACTTC. Translation gives CASSKTGGYEQYF.

The CDR3 is CASTGRGLYEQYF. In DNA, the CDR3 is TGTGCCAGCACCGGAAGGGGGCTCTACGAGCAGTACTTC. This chain links TRBV6-5 with TRBJ2-7; 7 bases fit TRBD1. The trim removed 7 bases at V and 3 bases at J, leaving 6 bases unmatched. CDR1 and CDR2 (germline): MNHEY, SVGAGI. This CDR3 has 13 amino acids.

This chain joins TRBV10-3 and TRBJ2-4; D gene ambiguous. The V end was cut by 2 bases, the J end by 8 bases, with 10 bases between. Looked up from germline, CDR1 is ENHRY and CDR2 is SYGVKD. This CDR3 contains 13 residues. The CDR3 DNA reads as TGTGCCATCAGTGAGGAAGACGTGGACATTCAGTACTTC. Amino acid sequence: CAISEEDVDIQYF.

The chain carries TRBV2 and TRBJ1-2, with D unclear. From germline, CDR1 is SNHLY and CDR2 FYNNEI. The CDR3 spans 15 residues. V lost 5 bases and J 5 bases, leaving 18 bases between the germline ends. The CDR3 reads CASSPGFGRGYGYTF. CDR3 in DNA: TGTGCCAGCAGTCCCGGGTTTGGGCGTGGATATGGCTACACCTTC.

The rearrangement uses TRBV13 and TRBJ1-2, with D uncertain. Trimming left V 0 bases short and J 2 bases short, with 16 bases between. Germline-derived CDR1 and CDR2 are PRHDT and FYEKMQ (reference sequence). The CDR3 has 17 amino acids. The CDR3 loop is CASSLGRGQAMNYGYTF. The CDR3 bases are TGTGCCAGCAGCTTAGGCCGAGGGCAGGCGATGAACTATGGCTACACCTTC. Full variable domain (rest looked up from reference TRBV13 and TRBJ1-2): AAGVIQSPRHLIKEKRETATLKCYPIPRHDTVYWYQQGPGQDPQFLISFYEKMQSDKGSIPDRFSAQQFSDYHSELNMSSLELGDSALYFCASSLGRGQAMNYGYTFGSGTRLTVV.

This chain joins TRBV5-6 and TRBJ1-1; D ambiguous. V dropped 0 bases and J dropped 0 bases, with 3 bases sitting between them. CDR3 length: 13 residues. Per the germline V gene, CDR1 is SGHDT and CDR2 is YYEEEE. The CDR3 DNA follows: TGTGCCAGCAGCTTGGCCGTGAACACTGAAGCTTTCTTT. As protein: CASSLAVNTEAFF.

The chain has TRBV7-6 and TRBJ2-2; no clear D. Germline V gives CDR1 SGHVS, CDR2 FNYEAQ. The CDR3 contains 16 residues. Trimming stripped 5 bases from V and 5 bases from J, with 18 bases between. The CDR3 coding sequence is TGTGCCAGCAGCCCACAAGATGGGTTTGTGACCGGGGAGCTGTTTTTT. It yields the protein CASSPQDGFVTGELFF.

A note on this clone: Other DNA sequences in the same sample also yield this CDR3. This chain connects TRBV18 to TRBJ1-1, with TRBD1 as a possible D gene (5 bases). Germline lookup yields CDR1 KGHSH and CDR2 LQKENI. The CDR3 length is 13 residues. Trimming shortened V by 4 bases and J by 3 bases, and 9 bases separated the two germline ends. In DNA, the CDR3 is TGTGCCAGCTCACTCGGGGGTGACACTGAAGCTTTCTTT. Translating it yields CASSLGGDTEAFF.

The V and J genes are TRBV6-5 and TRBJ1-2, with TRBD1 matching 7 bases. V shed 6 bases, J shed 7 bases, and the junction held 5 bases outside the gene matches. This CDR3 has 12 amino acids. Germline CDR1 is MNHEY and CDR2 is SVGAGI. The CDR3 loop is CASSQQGTGYTF. CDR3 sequence (DNA): TGTGCCAGCAGCCAACAGGGGACTGGCTACACCTTC.

The table lists this clone with a count of one. The chain links TRBV7-9 to TRBJ1-1; D is perhaps TRBD1 (6 bases). Germline CDR1 SEHNR, CDR2 FQNEAQ (reference sequence). This CDR3 has 14 amino acids. Deletions cut 5 bases from V and 2 bases from J, with 12 bases between. CDR3 bases: TGTGCCAGCAGCCCAGGCAGGGGAAACACTGAAGCTTTCTTT. The encoded protein is CASSPGRGNTEAFF.

The J gene is TRBJ2-7, the V gene TRBV27; 9 bases are a match to TRBD2. This CDR3 has 14 residues. The V gene end was trimmed by 5 bases and the J gene end by 4 bases; junction bases not matched to a gene: 6. Germline V lookup: CDR1 MNHEY, CDR2 SMNVEV (reference sequence). The CDR3 DNA sequence: TGTGCCAGCAGTCCGGGGCTAGCGGGGTACGAGCAGTACTTC. Its translation: CASSPGLAGYEQYF.

A few counts support this clone. The V call is TRBV9, the J call TRBJ1-2; D perhaps matches TRBD1 (6 bases). The germline CDR1 and CDR2 sequences are SGDLS and YYNGEE. This CDR3 has 15 amino acids. The V and J ends lost 0 bases and 2 bases respectively, with 11 bases between them. The CDR3: CASSVGGQGNYGYTF. The CDR3 nucleotides are TGTGCCAGCAGCGTAGGAGGGCAGGGGAACTATGGCTACACCTTC. Variable domain in full (rest from reference TRBV9 and TRBJ1-2): DSGVTQTPKHLITATGQRVTLRCSPRSGDLSVYWYQQSLDQGLQFLIQYYNGEERAKGNILERFSAQQFPDLHSELNLSSLELGDSALYFCASSVGGQGNYGYTFGSGTRLTVV.

This sequence joins TRBV30 and TRBJ1-3, with TRBD1 as a possible D gene (6 bases). Per the germline V gene, CDR1 is GTSNPN and CDR2 is SVGIG (reference sequence). CDR3 length equals 15 residues. V was pared by 2 bases and J by 4 bases, with 15 bases between. CDR3 in amino acids: CAWSPPGEIGNTIYF. The CDR3 DNA reads TGTGCCTGGAGTCCTCCAGGGGAAATAGGAAACACCATATATTTT.

The chain links TRBV28 to TRBJ1-2; TRBD1 matches at 7 bases. J gave up 5 bases and V 5 bases, and 5 bases lay outside the gene matches. The CDR3 sequence is 13 residues long. The germline gives CDR1 MDHEN, CDR2 SYDVKM. CDR3 sequence: CASSAGTEYGYTF. CDR3 in DNA: TGTGCCAGCAGTGCCGGGACAGAGTATGGCTACACCTTC.

This chain connects TRBV19 to TRBJ2-1; D is uncertain. V lost 6 bases, J lost 2 bases, and 8 bases lay in between. This CDR3 has 13 residues. Germline-derived CDR1 and CDR2 are LNHDA and SQIVND (reference sequence). CDR3 amino acids: CASSPVAYNEQFF. The DNA of the CDR3 is TGTGCCAGTAGCCCCGTGGCCTACAATGAGCAGTTCTTC.

The gene calls are TRBV3-1 (or the pseudogene TRBV3-2) and TRBJ1-5; D is unclear. The germline V gene has CDR1 LGHDT and CDR2 YNNKEL (reference sequence). V lost 4 bases and J lost 9, with 19 bases in between. The CDR3 length is 15 residues. CDR3: CASSLHGRENAPQHF. In DNA form, the CDR3 reads TGTGCCAGCAGCCTCCACGGGAGAGAAAATGCGCCCCAGCATTTT.

The chain joins TRBV19 to TRBJ1-4, with D perhaps matching TRBD1 (6 bases). The CDR3 loop spans 14 amino acids. The germline gives CDR1 LNHDA, CDR2 SQIVND (reference sequence). Trimming shortened V by 3 bases and J by 3 bases, and 8 bases separated the two germline ends. CDR3 amino acids: CASSIPGANEKLFF. The CDR3 nucleotides are TGTGCCAGTAGTATCCCAGGGGCTAATGAAAAACTGTTTTTT.

The V call is TRBV11-1, the J call TRBJ1-1; a weak D match, TRBD1 (6 bases). Germline V gene data show CDR1 as SGHAT and CDR2 as FQDESV (reference sequence). This CDR3 is built from 14 residues. Trimming took 1 base from V and 11 from J, leaving 17 bases between them. The CDR3 is CASSLEGGGLRAFF. The CDR3 nucleotides read TGTGCCAGCAGCTTAGAAGGTGGGGGCCTGAGGGCTTTCTTT.

This chain connects TRBV19 to TRBJ1-1, with a weak D call TRBD1 (5 bases). The V end lost 1 base, the J end lost 0 bases, and 6 bases lay between the germline ends. Germline V CDR1 and CDR2: LNHDA, SQIVND (reference sequence). There are 14 residues in the CDR3. The CDR3 DNA follows: TGTGCCAGTAGTATAGCAGGGCTGAACACTGAAGCTTTCTTT. Amino acid sequence: CASSIAGLNTEAFF.